This T cell receptor beta chain was captured by sequencing in a study of blood T cell repertoires in COVID-19. In the study overall: The United States, Italy and Spain provided the acute and convalescent COVID-19 samples. T cells, B-cell-depleted T cells, or PBMCs supplied cDNA or gDNA.

Here immunoSEQ multiplex PCR was the method, and the copy in TCRdb shows in-frame clones only, minus some. The sample has 200,000 to 250,000 clones, about 90% seen once. There are a few counts of this clone. The specimen sequenced was peripheral blood. The TCR comes from a man aged 30-40 years with acute or convalescent COVID-19.

CDR3 sequence: CASSFRTGHEQYF. CDR3 nucleotides: TGTGCCAGCAGCTTTAGGACAGGGCACGAGCAGTACTTC. The chain uses TRBV7-9 and TRBJ2-7, with 8 bases identical to TRBD1. The length of the CDR3 is 13 residues. With 3 bases clipped from V and 5 bases from J, the junction kept 3 bases outside the gene matches. Germline V gene sequence: CDR1 SEHNR, CDR2 FQNEAQ (reference sequence).